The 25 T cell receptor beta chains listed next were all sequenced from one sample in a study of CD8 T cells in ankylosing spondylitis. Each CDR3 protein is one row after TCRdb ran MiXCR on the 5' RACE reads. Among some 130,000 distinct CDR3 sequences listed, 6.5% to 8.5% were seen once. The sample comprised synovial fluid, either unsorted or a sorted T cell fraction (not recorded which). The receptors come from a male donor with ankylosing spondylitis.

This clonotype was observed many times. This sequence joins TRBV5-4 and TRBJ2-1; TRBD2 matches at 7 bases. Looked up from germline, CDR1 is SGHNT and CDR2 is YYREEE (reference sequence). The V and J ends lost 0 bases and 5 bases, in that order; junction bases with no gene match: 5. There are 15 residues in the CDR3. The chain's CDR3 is CASSLAAGEDNEQFF. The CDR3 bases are TGTGCCAGCAGCTTGGCGGCGGGAGAGGACAATGAGCAGTTCTTC.

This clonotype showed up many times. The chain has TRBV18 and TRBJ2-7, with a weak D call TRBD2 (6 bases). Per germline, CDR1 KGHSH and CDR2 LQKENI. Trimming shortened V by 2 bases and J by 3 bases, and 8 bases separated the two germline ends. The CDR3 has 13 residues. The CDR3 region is CASSPWRDYEQYF. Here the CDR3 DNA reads TGTGCCAGCTCACCATGGCGGGACTACGAGCAGTACTTC.

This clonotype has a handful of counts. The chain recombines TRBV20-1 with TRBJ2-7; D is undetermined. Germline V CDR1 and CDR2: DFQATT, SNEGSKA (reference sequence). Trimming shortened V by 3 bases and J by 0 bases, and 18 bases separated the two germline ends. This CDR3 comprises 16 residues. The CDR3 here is CSASFPPGPSSYEQYF. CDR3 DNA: TGCAGTGCTAGTTTCCCACCCGGACCGAGCTCCTACGAGCAGTACTTC.

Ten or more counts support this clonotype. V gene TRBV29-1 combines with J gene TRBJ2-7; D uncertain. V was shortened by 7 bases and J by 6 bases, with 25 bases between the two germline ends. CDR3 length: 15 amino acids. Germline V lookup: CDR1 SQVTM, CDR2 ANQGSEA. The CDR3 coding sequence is TGCAGCGCCGAGGCCCCTAATTCGAAGGATGGCGAGCAGTACTTC. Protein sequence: CSAEAPNSKDGEQYF.

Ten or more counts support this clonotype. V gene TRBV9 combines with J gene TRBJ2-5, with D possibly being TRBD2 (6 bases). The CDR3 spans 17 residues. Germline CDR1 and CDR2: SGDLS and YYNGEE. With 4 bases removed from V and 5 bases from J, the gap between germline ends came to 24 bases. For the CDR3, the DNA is TGTGCCAGCAGCCCGCAAGGTCGCCTGGAAAGCGGGGAGACCCAGTACTTC. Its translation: CASSPQGRLESGETQYF.

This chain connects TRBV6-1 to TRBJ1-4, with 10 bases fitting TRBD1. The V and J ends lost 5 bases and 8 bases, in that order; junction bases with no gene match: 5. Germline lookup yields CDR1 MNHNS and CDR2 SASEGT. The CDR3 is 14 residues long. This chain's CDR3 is CASSPGTGAEKLFF. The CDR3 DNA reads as TGTGCCAGCAGTCCAGGGACAGGGGCCGAAAAACTGTTTTTT.

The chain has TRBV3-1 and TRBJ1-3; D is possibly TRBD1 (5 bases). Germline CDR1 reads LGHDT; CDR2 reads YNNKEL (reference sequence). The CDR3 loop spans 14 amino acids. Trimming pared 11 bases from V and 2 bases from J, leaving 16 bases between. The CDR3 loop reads CASSIQVPGNTIYF. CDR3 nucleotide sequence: TGTGCCTCCAGCATACAGGTCCCTGGAAACACCATATATTTT. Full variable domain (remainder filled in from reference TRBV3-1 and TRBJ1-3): DTAVSQTPKYLVTQMGNDKSIKCEQNLGHDTMYWYKQDSKKFLKIMFSYNNKELIINETVPNRFSPKSPDKAHLNLHINSLELGDSAVYFCASSIQVPGNTIYFGEGSWLTVV.

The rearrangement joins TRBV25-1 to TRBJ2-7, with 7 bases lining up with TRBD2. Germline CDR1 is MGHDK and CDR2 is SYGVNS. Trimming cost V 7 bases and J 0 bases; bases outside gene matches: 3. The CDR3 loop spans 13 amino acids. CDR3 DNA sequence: TGTGCCAGCACTAGCGGACACTCCTACGAGCAGTACTTC. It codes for CASTSGHSYEQYF.

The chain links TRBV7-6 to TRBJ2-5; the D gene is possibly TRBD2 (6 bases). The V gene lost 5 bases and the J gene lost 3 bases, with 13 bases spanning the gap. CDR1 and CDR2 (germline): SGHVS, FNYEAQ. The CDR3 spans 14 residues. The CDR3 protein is CASSHNRGKETQYF. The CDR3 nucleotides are TGTGCCAGCAGCCATAACCGGGGGAAAGAGACCCAGTACTTC.

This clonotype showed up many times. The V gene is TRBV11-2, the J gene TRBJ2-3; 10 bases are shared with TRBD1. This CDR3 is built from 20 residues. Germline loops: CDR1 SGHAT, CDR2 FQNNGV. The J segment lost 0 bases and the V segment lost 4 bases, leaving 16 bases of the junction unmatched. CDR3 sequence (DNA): TGTGCCAGCAGCTCCCCTACCGGGACAGGGGACATTACTAGCACAGATACGCAGTATTTT. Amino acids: CASSSPTGTGDITSTDTQYF.

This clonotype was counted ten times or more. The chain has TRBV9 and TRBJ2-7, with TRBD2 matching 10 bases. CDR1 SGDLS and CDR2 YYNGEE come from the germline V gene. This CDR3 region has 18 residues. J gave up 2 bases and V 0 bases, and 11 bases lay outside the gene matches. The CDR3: CASSVALGSGGPPYEQYF. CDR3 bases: TGTGCCAGCAGCGTAGCTCTCGGTAGCGGGGGGCCGCCCTACGAGCAGTACTTC.

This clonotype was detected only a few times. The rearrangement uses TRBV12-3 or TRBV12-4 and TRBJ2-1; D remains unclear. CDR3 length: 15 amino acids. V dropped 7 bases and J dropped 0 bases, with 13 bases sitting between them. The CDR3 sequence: CASTASASSYNEQFF. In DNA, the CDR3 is TGTGCCAGCACCGCCAGCGCGAGCTCCTACAATGAGCAGTTCTTC.

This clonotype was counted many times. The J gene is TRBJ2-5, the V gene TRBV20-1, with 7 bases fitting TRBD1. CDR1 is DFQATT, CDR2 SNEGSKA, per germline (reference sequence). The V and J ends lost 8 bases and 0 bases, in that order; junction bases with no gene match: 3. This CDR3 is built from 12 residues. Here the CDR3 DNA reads TGCAGTCAAACAGGGGACCAAGAGACCCAGTACTTC. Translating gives CSQTGDQETQYF.

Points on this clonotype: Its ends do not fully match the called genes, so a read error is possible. CDR3 sequence (DNA): TGCGCCAGCGCCTATTCAACCCCCGCCCTAGCCGGCGAGCTGTTTTTT. Translating gives CASAYSTPALAGELFF. The chain is built from TRBV5-1 and TRBJ2-2, with D possibly matching TRBD2 (5 bases). CDR1 is SGHRS and CDR2 is YFSETQ in the germline V gene. The CDR3 runs 16 residues.

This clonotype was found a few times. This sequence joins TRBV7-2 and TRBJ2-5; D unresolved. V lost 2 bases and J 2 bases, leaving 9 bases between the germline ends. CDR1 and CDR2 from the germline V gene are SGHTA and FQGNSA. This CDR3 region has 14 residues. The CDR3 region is CASSLSFGQETQYF. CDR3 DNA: TGTGCCAGCAGCTTAAGTTTCGGGCAAGAGACCCAGTACTTC.

CDR3 sequence (DNA): TGCAGTGCTAGCGGGGGATTTAACTATGGCTACACCTTC. Residues: CSASGGFNYGYTF. The chain links TRBV20-1 to TRBJ1-2, with a tentative D call TRBD1 (5 bases). The CDR3 consists of 13 residues. V dropped 3 bases and J dropped 1 base, with 9 bases sitting between them. Germline V gene data show CDR1 as DFQATT and CDR2 as SNEGSKA (reference sequence).

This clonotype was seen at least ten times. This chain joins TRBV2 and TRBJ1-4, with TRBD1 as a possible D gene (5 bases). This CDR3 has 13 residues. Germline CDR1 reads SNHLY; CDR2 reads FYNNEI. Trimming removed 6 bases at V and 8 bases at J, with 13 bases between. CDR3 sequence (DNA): TGTGCCAGCAGCGGGGGGGAACAGGAAAAACTGTTTTTT. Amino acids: CASSGGEQEKLFF.

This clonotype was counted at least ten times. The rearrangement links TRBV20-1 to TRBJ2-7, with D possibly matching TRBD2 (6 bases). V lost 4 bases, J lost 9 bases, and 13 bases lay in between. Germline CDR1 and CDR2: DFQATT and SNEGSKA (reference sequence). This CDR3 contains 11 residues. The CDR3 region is CSATLRLGQYF. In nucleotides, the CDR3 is TGCAGTGCTACCCTCCGACTAGGGCAGTACTTC.

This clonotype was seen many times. In DNA, the CDR3 is TGTGCCAGCAGCTTAGGGAACATCAATTCACCCCTCCACTTT. Protein sequence: CASSLGNINSPLHF. This chain connects TRBV7-9 to TRBJ1-6, with D unclear. This CDR3 spans 14 amino acids. Trimming took off 1 base at V and 7 bases at J, with 8 bases between the two ends. CDR1 is SEHNR, CDR2 FQNEAQ, per germline (reference sequence).

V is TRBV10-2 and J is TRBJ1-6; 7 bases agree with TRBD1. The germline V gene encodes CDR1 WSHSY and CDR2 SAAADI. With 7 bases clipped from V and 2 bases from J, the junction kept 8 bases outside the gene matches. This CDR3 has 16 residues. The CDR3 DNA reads TGCGCCAGCACCCGACAGGGAAGGACCTATAATTCACCCCTCCACTTT. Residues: CASTRQGRTYNSPLHF.

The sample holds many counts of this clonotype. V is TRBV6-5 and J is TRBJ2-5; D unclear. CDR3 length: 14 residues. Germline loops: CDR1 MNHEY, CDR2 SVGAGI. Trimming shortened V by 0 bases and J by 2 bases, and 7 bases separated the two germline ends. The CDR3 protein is CASSYSGLQETQYF. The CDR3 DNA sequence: TGTGCCAGCAGTTACTCGGGGTTACAAGAGACCCAGTACTTC.

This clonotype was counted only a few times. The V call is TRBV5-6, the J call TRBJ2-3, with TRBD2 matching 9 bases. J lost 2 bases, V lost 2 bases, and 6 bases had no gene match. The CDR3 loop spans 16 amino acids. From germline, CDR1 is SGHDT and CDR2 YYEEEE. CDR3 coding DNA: TGTGCCAGCAGCTTCGTCCTAGCGGGGACCACAGATACGCAGTATTTT. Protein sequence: CASSFVLAGTTDTQYF.

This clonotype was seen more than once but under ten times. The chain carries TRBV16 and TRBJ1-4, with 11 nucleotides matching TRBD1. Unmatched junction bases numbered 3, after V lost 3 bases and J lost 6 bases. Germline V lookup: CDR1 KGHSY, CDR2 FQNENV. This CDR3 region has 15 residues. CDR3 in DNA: TGTGCCAGCAGCCACGGGGACAGGGGGTATGAAAAACTGTTTTTT. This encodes CASSHGDRGYEKLFF.

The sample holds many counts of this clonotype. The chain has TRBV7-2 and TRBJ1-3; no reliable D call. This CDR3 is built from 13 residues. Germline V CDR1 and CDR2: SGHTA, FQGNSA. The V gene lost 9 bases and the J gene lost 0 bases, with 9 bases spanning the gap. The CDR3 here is CASQRSSGNTIYF. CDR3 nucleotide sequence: TGTGCCAGTCAAAGGTCCTCTGGAAACACCATATATTTT.

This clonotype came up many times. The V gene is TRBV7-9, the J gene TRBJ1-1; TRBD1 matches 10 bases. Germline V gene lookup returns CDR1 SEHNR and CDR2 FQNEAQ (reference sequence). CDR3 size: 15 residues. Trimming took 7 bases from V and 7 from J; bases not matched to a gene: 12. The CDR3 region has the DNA TGTGCCAGCATAGGGACAGGGGCGGCCTGGGATGAAGCTTTCTTT. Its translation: CASIGTGAAWDEAFF.